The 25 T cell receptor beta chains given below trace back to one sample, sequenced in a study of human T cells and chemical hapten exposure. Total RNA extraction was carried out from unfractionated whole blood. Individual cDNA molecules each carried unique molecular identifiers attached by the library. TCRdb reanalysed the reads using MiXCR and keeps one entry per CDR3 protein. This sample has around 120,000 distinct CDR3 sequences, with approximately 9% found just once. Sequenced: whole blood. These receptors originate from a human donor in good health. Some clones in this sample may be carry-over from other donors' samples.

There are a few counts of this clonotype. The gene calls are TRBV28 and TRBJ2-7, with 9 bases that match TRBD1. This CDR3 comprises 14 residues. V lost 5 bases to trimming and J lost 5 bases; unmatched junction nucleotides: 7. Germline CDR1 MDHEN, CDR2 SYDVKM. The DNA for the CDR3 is TGTGCCAGCAGTCCGCCGGGACAGGGTGACGAGCAGTACTTC. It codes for CASSPPGQGDEQYF.

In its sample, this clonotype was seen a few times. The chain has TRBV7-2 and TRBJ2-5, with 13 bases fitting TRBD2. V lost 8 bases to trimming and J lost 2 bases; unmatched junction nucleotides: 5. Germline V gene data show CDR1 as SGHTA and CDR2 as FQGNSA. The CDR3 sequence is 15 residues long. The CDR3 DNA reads TGTGCCAGCTCGCGGGGACTAGCGGGGCAAGAGACCCAGTACTTC. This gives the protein CASSRGLAGQETQYF. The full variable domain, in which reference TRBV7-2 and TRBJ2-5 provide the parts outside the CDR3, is GAGVSQSPSNKVTEKGKDVELRCDPISGHTALYWYRQSLGQGLEFLIYFQGNSAPDKSGLPSDRFSAERTGGSVSTLTIQRTQQEDSAVYLCASSRGLAGQETQYFGPGTRLLVL.

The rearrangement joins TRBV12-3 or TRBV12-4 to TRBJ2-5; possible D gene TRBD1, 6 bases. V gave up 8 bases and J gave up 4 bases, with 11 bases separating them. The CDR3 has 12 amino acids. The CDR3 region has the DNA TGTGCCAGCGGGGGCCCGGGAGAGACCCAGTACTTC. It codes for CASGGPGETQYF.

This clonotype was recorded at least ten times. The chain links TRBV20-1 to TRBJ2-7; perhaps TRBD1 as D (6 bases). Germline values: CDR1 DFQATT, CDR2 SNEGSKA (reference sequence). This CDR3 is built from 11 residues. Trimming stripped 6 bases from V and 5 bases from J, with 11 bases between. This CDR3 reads CSAEDRNEQYF. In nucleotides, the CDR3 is TGCAGTGCGGAGGACAGAAACGAGCAGTACTTC.

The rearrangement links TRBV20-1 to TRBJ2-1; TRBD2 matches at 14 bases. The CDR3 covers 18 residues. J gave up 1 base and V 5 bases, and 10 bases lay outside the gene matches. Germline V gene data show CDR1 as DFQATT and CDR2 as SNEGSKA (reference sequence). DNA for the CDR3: TGCAGTGCTGGTCCGGGACTAGCGGGAGATAGGTCCTACAATGAGCAGTTCTTC. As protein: CSAGPGLAGDRSYNEQFF.

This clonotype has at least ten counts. As DNA, the CDR3 is TGTGCCAGCAGCTTAGAGCGGTACAATGAGCAGTTCTTC. It translates to CASSLERYNEQFF. The chain has TRBV11-2 and TRBJ2-1, with D unresolved. The CDR3 loop spans 13 amino acids. The V gene's germline CDR1 is SGHAT and CDR2 FQNNGV. V shed 0 bases and J shed 4 bases, with 4 bases lying between them.

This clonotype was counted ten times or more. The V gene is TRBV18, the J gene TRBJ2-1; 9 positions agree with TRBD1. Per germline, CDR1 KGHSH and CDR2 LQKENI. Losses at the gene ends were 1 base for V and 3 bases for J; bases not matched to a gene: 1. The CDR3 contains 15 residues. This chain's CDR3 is CASSPRDRVYNEQFF. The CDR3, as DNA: TGTGCCAGCTCACCACGGGACAGGGTCTACAATGAGCAGTTCTTC.

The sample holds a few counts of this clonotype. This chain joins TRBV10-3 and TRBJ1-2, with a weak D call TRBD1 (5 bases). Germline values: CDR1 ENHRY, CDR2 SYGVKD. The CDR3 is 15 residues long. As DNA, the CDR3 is TGTGTCACCTCTCAGGGTGCCGACTCTAACTATGGCTACACCTTC. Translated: CVTSQGADSNYGYTF.

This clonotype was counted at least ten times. This CDR3 is CASSPGTGGETQYF. In nucleotides, the CDR3 is TGCGCCAGCAGCCCTGGGACAGGGGGAGAGACCCAGTACTTC. The genes are TRBV5-1 and TRBJ2-5; 11 bases agree with TRBD1. J was trimmed by 4 bases and V by 4 bases; bases with no gene match: 3. CDR3 length: 14 amino acids. CDR1 is SGHRS and CDR2 is YFSETQ in the germline V gene. Full variable domain (remainder filled in from reference TRBV5-1 and TRBJ2-5): KAGVTQTPRYLIKTRGQQVTLSCSPISGHRSVSWYQQTPGQGLQFLFEYFSETQRNKGNFPGRFSGRQFSNSRSEMNVSTLELGDSALYLCASSPGTGGETQYFGPGTRLLVL.

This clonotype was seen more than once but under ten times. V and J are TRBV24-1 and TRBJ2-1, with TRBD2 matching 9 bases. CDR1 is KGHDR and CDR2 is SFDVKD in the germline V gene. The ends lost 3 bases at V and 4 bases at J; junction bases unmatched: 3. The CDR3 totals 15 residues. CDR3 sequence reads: CATSDRAGGYNEQFF. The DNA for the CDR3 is TGTGCCACCAGTGATCGGGCGGGAGGGTACAATGAGCAGTTCTTC.

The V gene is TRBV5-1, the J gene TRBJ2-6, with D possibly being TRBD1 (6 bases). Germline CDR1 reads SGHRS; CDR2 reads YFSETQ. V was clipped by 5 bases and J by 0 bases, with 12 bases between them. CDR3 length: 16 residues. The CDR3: CASSSTGFSGANVLTF. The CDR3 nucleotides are TGCGCCAGCAGTAGTACAGGGTTCTCTGGGGCCAACGTCCTGACTTTC.

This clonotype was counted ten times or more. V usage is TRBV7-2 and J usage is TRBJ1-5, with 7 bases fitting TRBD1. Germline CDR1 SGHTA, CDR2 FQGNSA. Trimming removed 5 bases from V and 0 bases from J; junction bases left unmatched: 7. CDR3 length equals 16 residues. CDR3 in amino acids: CASSETTGRSNQPQHF. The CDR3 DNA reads TGTGCCAGCAGCGAAACGACAGGGCGTAGCAATCAGCCCCAGCATTTT.

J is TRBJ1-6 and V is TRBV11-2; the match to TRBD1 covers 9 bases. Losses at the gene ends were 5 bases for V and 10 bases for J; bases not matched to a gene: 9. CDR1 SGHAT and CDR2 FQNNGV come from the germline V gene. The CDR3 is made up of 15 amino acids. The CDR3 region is CASSPRTGADSPLHF. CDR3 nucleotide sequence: TGTGCCAGCAGCCCGAGGACAGGGGCGGACTCACCCCTCCACTTT.

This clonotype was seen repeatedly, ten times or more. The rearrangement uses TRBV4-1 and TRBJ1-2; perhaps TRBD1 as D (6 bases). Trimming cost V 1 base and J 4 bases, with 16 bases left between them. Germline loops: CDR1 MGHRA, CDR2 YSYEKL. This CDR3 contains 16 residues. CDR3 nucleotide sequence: TGCGCCAGCAGCCAAGTCGCAGGGGTGGCGGTCTATGGCTACACCTTC. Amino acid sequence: CASSQVAGVAVYGYTF.

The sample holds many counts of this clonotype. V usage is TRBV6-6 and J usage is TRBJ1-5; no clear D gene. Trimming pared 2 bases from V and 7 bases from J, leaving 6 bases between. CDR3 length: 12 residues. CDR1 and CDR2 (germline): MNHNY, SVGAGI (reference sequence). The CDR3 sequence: CASSYAGQPQHF. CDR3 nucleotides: TGTGCCAGCAGTTACGCTGGGCAGCCCCAGCATTTT.

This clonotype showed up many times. The CDR3, as DNA: TGTGCCAGTAGTACGCGGCCGGGACAGGCCTACGAGCAGTACTTC. This sequence encodes CASSTRPGQAYEQYF. The rearrangement links TRBV19 to TRBJ2-7; 8 nucleotides line up with TRBD1. The CDR3 runs to 15 residues. J was trimmed by 2 bases and V by 4 bases; bases with no gene match: 7. Germline V gene sequence: CDR1 LNHDA, CDR2 SQIVND (reference sequence).

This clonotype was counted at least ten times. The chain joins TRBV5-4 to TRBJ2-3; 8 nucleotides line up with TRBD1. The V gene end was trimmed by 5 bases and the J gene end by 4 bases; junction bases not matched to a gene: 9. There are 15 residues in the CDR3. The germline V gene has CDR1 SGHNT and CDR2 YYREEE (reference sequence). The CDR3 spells CASRPGQERADTQYF. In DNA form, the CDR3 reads TGTGCCAGCAGACCGGGACAGGAACGGGCAGATACGCAGTATTTT.

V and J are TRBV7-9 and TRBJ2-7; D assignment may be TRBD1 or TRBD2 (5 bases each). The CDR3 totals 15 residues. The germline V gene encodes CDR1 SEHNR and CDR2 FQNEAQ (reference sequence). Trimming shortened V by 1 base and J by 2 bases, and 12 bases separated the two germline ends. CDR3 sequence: CASSLDGTETYEQYF. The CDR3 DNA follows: TGTGCCAGCAGCTTAGACGGGACCGAGACCTACGAGCAGTACTTC.

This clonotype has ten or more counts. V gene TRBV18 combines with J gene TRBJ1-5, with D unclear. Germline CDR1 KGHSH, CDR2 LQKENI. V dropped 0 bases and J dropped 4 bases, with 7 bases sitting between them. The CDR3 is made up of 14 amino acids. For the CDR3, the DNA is TGTGCCAGCTCACCACCGCAGTTAAATCAGCCCCAGCATTTT. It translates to CASSPPQLNQPQHF.

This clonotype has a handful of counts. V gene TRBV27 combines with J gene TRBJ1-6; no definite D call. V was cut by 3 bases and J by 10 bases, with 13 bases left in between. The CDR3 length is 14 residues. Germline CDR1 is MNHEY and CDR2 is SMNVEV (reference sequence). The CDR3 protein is CASSLVGSGSPLHF. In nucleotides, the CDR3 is TGTGCCAGCAGTTTGGTTGGCAGTGGGTCACCCCTCCACTTT.

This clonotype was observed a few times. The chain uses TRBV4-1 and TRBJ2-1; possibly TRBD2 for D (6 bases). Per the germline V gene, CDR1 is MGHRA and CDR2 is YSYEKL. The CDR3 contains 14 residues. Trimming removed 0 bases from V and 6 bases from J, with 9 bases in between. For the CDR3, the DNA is TGCGCCAGCAGCCAAGAGGGGGGTGGCAATGAGCAGTTCTTC. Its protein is CASSQEGGGNEQFF.

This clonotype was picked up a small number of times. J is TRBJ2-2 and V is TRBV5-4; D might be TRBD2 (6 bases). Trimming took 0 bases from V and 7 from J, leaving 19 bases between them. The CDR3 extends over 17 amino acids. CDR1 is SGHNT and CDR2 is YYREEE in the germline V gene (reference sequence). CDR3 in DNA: TGTGCCAGCAGCTTGGCTAGCCGGGAGAATCGTTACGGGGAGCTGTTTTTT. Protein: CASSLASRENRYGELFF.

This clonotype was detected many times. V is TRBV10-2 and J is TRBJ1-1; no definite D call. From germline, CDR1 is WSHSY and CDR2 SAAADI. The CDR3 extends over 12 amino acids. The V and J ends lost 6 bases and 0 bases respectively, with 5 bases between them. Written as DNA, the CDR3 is TGCGCCAGCAGGCTCCTGAACACTGAAGCTTTCTTT. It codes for CASRLLNTEAFF.

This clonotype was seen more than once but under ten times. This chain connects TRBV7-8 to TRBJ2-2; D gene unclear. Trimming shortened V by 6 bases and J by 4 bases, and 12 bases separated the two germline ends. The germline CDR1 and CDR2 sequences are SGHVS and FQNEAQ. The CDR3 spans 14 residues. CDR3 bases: TGTGCCAGCAGTAGAGGACGGGTCACCGGGGAGCTGTTTTTT. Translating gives CASSRGRVTGELFF.

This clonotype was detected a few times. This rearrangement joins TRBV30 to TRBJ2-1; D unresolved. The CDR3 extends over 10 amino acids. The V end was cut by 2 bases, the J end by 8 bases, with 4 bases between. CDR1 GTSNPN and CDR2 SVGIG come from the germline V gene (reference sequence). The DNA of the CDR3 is TGTGCCTGGAGTCTCTATGAGCAGTTCTTC. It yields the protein CAWSLYEQFF.